One and the same sample provided the 21 T cell receptor beta chains below, sequenced in a study of blood T cell repertoires in COVID-19. The table came from immunoSEQ multiplex PCR; TCRdb's copy has only in-frame clones and leaves some out. The sample includes 150,000 or so clones, under 85% of them seen just once. Material for sequencing was peripheral blood. The receptors shown here come from a man between 60 and 75 years old with COVID-19, enrolled during active disease.

The rearrangement links TRBV7-2 to TRBJ1-3, with 8 positions matching TRBD1. The V gene end was trimmed by 0 bases and the J gene end by 1 base; junction bases not matched to a gene: 5. The CDR3 runs to 17 residues. CDR1 and CDR2 from the germline V gene are SGHTA and FQGNSA. CDR3: CASSLAKTGVSGNTIYF. CDR3 coding DNA: TGTGCCAGCAGCTTAGCAAAGACAGGGGTGTCTGGAAACACCATATATTTT. Variable domain in full (rest from reference TRBV7-2 and TRBJ1-3): GAGVSQSPSNKVTEKGKDVELRCDPISGHTALYWYRQSLGQGLEFLIYFQGNSAPDKSGLPSDRFSAERTGGSVSTLTIQRTQQEDSAVYLCASSLAKTGVSGNTIYFGEGSWLTVV.

The chain links TRBV18 to TRBJ2-5, with D hard to call. V lost 6 bases and J lost 5, with 13 bases in between. This CDR3 has 13 residues. Germline assignment: CDR1 KGHSH and CDR2 LQKENI. CDR3: CASSRSRSETQYF. The CDR3 region has the DNA TGTGCCAGCTCCCGAAGTCGGTCCGAGACCCAGTACTTC.

V and J are TRBV2 and TRBJ1-6; D possibly corresponds to TRBD1 (6 bases). This CDR3 contains 14 residues. Trimming removed 5 bases at V and 7 bases at J, with 12 bases between. Germline V lookup: CDR1 SNHLY, CDR2 FYNNEI. The CDR3 loop is CASSKDRSNSPLHF. The CDR3 DNA sequence: TGTGCCAGCAGTAAAGACAGGAGCAATTCACCCCTCCACTTT.

This clone was detected once. This rearrangement joins TRBV6-2 or TRBV6-3 to TRBJ1-1; D perhaps matches TRBD1 (5 bases). This CDR3 is built from 14 residues. Germline V lookup: CDR1 MNHEY, CDR2 SVGEGT. V lost 4 bases and J lost 0, with 9 bases in between. DNA of the CDR3: TGTGCCAGCAGTTGGGACTCTCTGAACACTGAAGCTTTCTTT. Amino acids: CASSWDSLNTEAFF.

This sequence joins TRBV3-1 (or the pseudogene TRBV3-2) and TRBJ2-7; 8 bases match TRBD1. The CDR3 covers 15 residues. Germline assignment: CDR1 LGHDT and CDR2 YNNKEL (reference sequence). With V trimmed by 4 bases and J by 5 bases, 10 bases remained unmatched. The CDR3 DNA is TGTGCCAGCAGCCGAGAGAGGACAGGGAGGCACGAGCAGTACTTC. Its protein is CASSRERTGRHEQYF.

This clone was seen more than once but under ten times. V and J are TRBV4-3 and TRBJ1-2; possible D gene TRBD1, 5 bases. The CDR3 covers 15 residues. Trimming left V 0 bases short and J 3 bases short, with 11 bases between. Germline V CDR1 and CDR2: LGHNA, YSLEER. CDR3 nucleotides: TGCGCCAGCAGCCAAGATCGGGGGGACTACTATGGCTACACCTTC. Translating gives CASSQDRGDYYGYTF.

This clone occurred a few times. V gene TRBV6-2 or TRBV6-3 combines with J gene TRBJ1-2; 12 bases fit TRBD1. The CDR3 has 15 residues. The germline CDR1 and CDR2 sequences are MNHEY and SVGEGT. V lost 2 bases and J lost 14; bases outside the gene matches: 12. CDR3 sequence (DNA): TGTGCCAGCAGTTACCTCGCCGGGACAGGGGGCATGGCTACCTTC. Translated: CASSYLAGTGGMATF.

This rearrangement joins TRBV13 to TRBJ1-2, with TRBD1 identical over 7 bases. V dropped 4 bases and J dropped 3; count of bases not matched to a gene: 11. CDR1 is PRHDT and CDR2 is FYEKMQ in the germline V gene (reference sequence). The CDR3 has 16 residues. In DNA, the CDR3 is TGTGCCAGCAGCTATAGGGAAACAGGGGAGGACTATGGCTACACCTTC. This codes for CASSYRETGEDYGYTF.

This clone occurred a few times. The chain carries TRBV6-5 and TRBJ1-2; D possibly corresponds to TRBD1 (5 bases). Trimming took 6 bases from V and 2 from J, leaving 13 bases between them. Germline V gene lookup returns CDR1 MNHEY and CDR2 SVGAGI. This CDR3 contains 14 residues. In DNA form, the CDR3 reads TGTGCCAGCAGCCGGGACTGGGGCAACTATGGCTACACCTTC. Translation gives CASSRDWGNYGYTF.

The chain has TRBV11-2 and TRBJ1-5, with D hard to call. Trimming stripped 2 bases from V and 6 bases from J, with 8 bases between. This CDR3 region has 13 residues. CDR1 is SGHAT and CDR2 is FQNNGV in the germline V gene. CDR3 sequence reads: CASSLSLSQPQHF. CDR3 DNA: TGTGCCAGCAGCTTAAGCCTTTCTCAGCCCCAGCATTTT. The full variable domain, in which reference TRBV11-2 and TRBJ1-5 provide the parts outside the CDR3, is EAGVAQSPRYKIIEKRQSVAFWCNPISGHATLYWYQQILGQGPKLLIQFQNNGVVDDSQLPKDRFSAERLKGVDSTLKIQPAKLEDSAVYLCASSLSLSQPQHFGDGTRLSIL.

The chain links TRBV18 to TRBJ2-5, with TRBD1 matching 7 bases. Trimming took 6 bases from V and 3 from J; bases not matched to a gene: 4. This CDR3 has 13 residues. Germline loops: CDR1 KGHSH, CDR2 LQKENI. As DNA, the CDR3 is TGTGCCAGCTCTTTGGGACAGAAAGAGACCCAGTACTTC. Residues: CASSLGQKETQYF. Full variable domain (missing parts from reference TRBV18 and TRBJ2-5): NAGVMQNPRHLVRRRGQEARLRCSPMKGHSHVYWYRQLPEEGLKFMVYLQKENIIDESGMPKERFSAEFPKEGPSILRIQQVVRGDSAAYFCASSLGQKETQYFGPGTRLLVL.

This chain joins TRBV29-1 and TRBJ1-4, with 8 bases lining up with TRBD1. V gave up 7 bases and J gave up 4 bases; unmatched junction bases: 8. Per the germline V gene, CDR1 is SQVTM and CDR2 is ANQGSEA. The CDR3 consists of 14 residues. CDR3 bases: TGCAGCGCCGTCAGGGGGCATGGTAATGAAAAACTGTTTTTT. It specifies CSAVRGHGNEKLFF.

This clone was seen once. The rearrangement joins TRBV7-9 to TRBJ2-7; a weak D match, TRBD1 (6 bases). The CDR3 has 15 amino acids. The germline V gene encodes CDR1 SEHNR and CDR2 FQNEAQ (reference sequence). V was trimmed by 4 bases and J by 2 bases, leaving 15 bases between them. CDR3 bases: TGTGCCAGCAGCTATGAAACAGGGTCACCCTACGAGCAGTACTTC. It translates to CASSYETGSPYEQYF.

The CDR3 loop is CASSQARSPTDTQYF. CDR3 coding DNA: TGTGCCAGCAGCCAAGCGAGGAGTCCCACAGATACGCAGTATTTT. This sequence joins TRBV4-2 and TRBJ2-3; D unclear. This CDR3 region has 15 residues. Germline CDR1 is LGHNA and CDR2 is YNFKEQ. Trimming took off 1 base at V and 2 bases at J, with 10 bases between the two ends.

A single count supports this clone. V gene TRBV7-2 combines with J gene TRBJ1-5, with 7 bases fitting TRBD1. There are 15 residues in the CDR3. Trimming cost V 5 bases and J 4 bases; bases outside gene matches: 8. Germline CDR1 reads SGHTA; CDR2 reads FQGNSA. The chain's CDR3 is CASSLQGPGNQPQHF. The CDR3, as DNA: TGTGCCAGCAGCCTACAGGGGCCAGGGAATCAGCCCCAGCATTTT.

The chain is built from TRBV14 and TRBJ2-1, with a tentative D call TRBD1 (5 bases). In germline, CDR1 is SGHDN, CDR2 FVKESK. This CDR3 has 14 residues. V lost 4 bases, J lost 5 bases, and 12 bases lay in between. DNA for the CDR3: TGTGCCAGCAGCCCATGGACACTAAACAATGAGCAGTTCTTC. Translating gives CASSPWTLNNEQFF.

The chain couples TRBV6-6 to TRBJ2-3; 8 bases are shared with TRBD2. Germline assignment: CDR1 MNHNY and CDR2 SVGAGI (reference sequence). V dropped 2 bases and J dropped 3; count of bases not matched to a gene: 7. The CDR3 consists of 16 residues. The CDR3 is CASSYLDLAGTDTQYF. As DNA, the CDR3 is TGTGCCAGCAGTTACCTCGACTTAGCGGGGACAGATACGCAGTATTTT.

This clone was counted a single time. The chain couples TRBV7-2 to TRBJ1-5; D call uncertain. Germline lookup yields CDR1 SGHTA and CDR2 FQGNSA. V lost 5 bases to trimming and J lost 5 bases, with 10 bases between them. There are 13 residues in the CDR3. The CDR3 region is CASSLMRDQPQHF. The CDR3 bases are TGTGCCAGCAGCCTCATGCGGGATCAGCCCCAGCATTTT.

The J gene is TRBJ2-7, the V gene TRBV4-3, with TRBD1 matching over 7 bases. The V segment lost 0 bases and the J segment 4 bases; nucleotides outside the gene matches: 6. This CDR3 has 15 amino acids. Looked up from germline, CDR1 is LGHNA and CDR2 is YSLEER. The CDR3 region is CASSQDGPGGYEQYF. DNA of the CDR3: TGCGCCAGCAGCCAAGATGGGCCAGGGGGTTACGAGCAGTACTTC.

The V and J genes are TRBV2 and TRBJ1-1; D is ambiguous. The CDR3 has 12 residues. Germline lookup yields CDR1 SNHLY and CDR2 FYNNEI. V gave up 7 bases and J gave up 4 bases, with 10 bases separating them. CDR3 protein: CASTEEFTEAFF. The CDR3 DNA reads as TGTGCCAGCACCGAGGAATTCACTGAAGCTTTCTTT.

The V and J genes are TRBV7-9 and TRBJ1-1; 12 bases agree with TRBD1. The CDR3 runs to 15 residues. V shed 4 bases and J 6 bases; nucleotides not matched to a gene: 6. Germline CDR1 is SEHNR and CDR2 is FQNEAQ (reference sequence). This CDR3 reads CASSSGTGGQAEAFF. Here the CDR3 DNA reads TGTGCCAGCAGCTCAGGGACAGGGGGCCAGGCTGAAGCTTTCTTT.